The clone carrying this T cell receptor (beta chain) is categorized as medium-sized. The antigen remains undetermined. This sample is drawn from a study of immune heterogeneity within non-small cell lung tumors. The study's findings and limits: Identical dominant CDR3 beta clonotypes were found recurring across a patient's tumor sites, along with site-unique high-frequency clones.

Germline V gives CDR1 MNHEY, CDR2 SVGAGI. Trimming cost V 1 base and J 3 bases; bases outside gene matches: 9. CDR3 length equals 17 residues. Multiplex PCR amplified TCR beta CDR3 with 32 V and 13 J primers. TCRdb processed the multiplex PCR reads anew with MiXCR; each CDR3 protein has one entry. The table includes approximately 3,100 distinct CDR3 sequences, 25% to 30% detected once. Bulk tumor genomic DNA was the template, and each sample received about 600 ng. Several biopsies per primary tumor were taken during surgery, spaced as far apart as possible. Undergoing curative surgery were patients whose non-small cell lung cancer was untreated and newly diagnosed.

Sequenced material: lung tumor tissue. The clonotype was recovered from a man between 60 and 75 years old with non-small cell lung cancer. V and J are TRBV6-5 and TRBJ2-3, with TRBD2 matching 8 bases. CDR3: CASSYFTPGLGTDTQYF. Written as DNA, the CDR3 is TGTGCCAGCAGTTACTTCACTCCGGGACTAGGTACAGATACGCAGTATTTT.